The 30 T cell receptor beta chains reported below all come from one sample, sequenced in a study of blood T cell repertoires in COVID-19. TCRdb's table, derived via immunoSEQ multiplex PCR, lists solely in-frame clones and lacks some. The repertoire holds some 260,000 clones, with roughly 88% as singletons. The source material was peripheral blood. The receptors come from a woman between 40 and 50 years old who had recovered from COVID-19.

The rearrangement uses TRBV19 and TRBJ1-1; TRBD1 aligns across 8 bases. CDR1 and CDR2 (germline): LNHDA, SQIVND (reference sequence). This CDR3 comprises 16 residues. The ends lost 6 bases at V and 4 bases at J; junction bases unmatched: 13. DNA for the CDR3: TGTGCCAGTAGCCCCCGCGACAGGGGAGGTGGCACTGAAGCTTTCTTT. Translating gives CASSPRDRGGGTEAFF.

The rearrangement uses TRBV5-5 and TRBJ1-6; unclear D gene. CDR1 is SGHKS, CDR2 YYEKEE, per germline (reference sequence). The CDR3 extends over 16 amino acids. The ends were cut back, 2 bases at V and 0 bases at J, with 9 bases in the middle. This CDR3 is CASSFVGSSYNSPLHF. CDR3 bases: TGTGCCAGCAGCTTCGTCGGGAGCTCCTATAATTCACCCCTCCACTTT.

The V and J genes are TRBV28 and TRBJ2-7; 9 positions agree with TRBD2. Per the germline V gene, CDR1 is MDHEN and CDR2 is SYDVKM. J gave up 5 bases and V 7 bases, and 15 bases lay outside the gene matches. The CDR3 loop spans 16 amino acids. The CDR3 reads CASTLWISGSRNEQYF. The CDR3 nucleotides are TGTGCCAGCACCTTGTGGATTAGCGGGAGTCGAAACGAGCAGTACTTC.

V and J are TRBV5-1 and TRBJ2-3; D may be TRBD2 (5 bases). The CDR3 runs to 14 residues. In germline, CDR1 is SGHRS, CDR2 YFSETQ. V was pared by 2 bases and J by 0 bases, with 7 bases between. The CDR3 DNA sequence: TGCGCCAGCAGCTTAGGGAGCAGCACAGATACGCAGTATTTT. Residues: CASSLGSSTDTQYF.

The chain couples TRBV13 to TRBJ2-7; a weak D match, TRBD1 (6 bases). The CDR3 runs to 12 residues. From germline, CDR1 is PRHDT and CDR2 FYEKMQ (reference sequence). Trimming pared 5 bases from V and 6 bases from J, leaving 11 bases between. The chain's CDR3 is CASSRGWPEQYF. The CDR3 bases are TGTGCCAGCAGCAGGGGGTGGCCCGAGCAGTACTTC.

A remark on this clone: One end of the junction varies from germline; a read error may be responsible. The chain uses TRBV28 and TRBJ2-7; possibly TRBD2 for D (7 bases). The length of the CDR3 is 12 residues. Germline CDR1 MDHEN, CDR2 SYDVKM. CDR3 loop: CASSLQQGGREF. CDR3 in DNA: TGTGCCAGCAGTTTACAACAGGGTGGGAGGGAGTTC.

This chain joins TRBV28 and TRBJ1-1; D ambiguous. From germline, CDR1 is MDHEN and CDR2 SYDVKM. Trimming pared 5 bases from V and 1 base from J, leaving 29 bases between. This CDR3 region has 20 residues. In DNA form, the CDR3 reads TGTGCCAGCAGTCTCCCGGTCCATCCGCAGGTGTTGGGCGAGAACACTGAAGCTTTCTTT. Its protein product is CASSLPVHPQVLGENTEAFF.

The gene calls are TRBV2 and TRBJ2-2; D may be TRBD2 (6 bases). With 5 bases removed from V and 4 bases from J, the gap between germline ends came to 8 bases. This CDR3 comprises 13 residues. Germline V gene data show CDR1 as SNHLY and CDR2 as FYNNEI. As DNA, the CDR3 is TGTGCCAGCAGTCCTAGCGCCACCGGGGAGCTGTTTTTT. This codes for CASSPSATGELFF.

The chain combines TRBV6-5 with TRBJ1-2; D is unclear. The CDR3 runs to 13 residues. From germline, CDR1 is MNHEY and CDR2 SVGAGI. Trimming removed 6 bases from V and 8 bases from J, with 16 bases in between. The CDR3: CASSRASGGGYTF. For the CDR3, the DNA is TGTGCCAGCAGCCGGGCCTCGGGCGGGGGCTACACCTTC.

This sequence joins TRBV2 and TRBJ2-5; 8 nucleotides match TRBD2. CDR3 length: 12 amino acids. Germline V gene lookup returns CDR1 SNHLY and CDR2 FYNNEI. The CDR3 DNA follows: TGTGCTAGCGGGGTGGAGGGGAAGACCCAGTACTTC. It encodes CASGVEGKTQYF.

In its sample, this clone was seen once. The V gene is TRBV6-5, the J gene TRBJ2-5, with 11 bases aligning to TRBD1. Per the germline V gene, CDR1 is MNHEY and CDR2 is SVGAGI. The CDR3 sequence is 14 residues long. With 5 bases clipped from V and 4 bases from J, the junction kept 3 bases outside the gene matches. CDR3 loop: CASSRTGGRETQYF. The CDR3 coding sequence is TGTGCCAGCAGTAGGACAGGGGGCCGAGAGACCCAGTACTTC.

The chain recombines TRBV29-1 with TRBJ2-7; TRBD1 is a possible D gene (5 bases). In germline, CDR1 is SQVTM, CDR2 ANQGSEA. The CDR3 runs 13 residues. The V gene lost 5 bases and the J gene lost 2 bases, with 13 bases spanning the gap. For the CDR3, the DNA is TGCAGCGTTTCGCTGACAGACACCTACGAGCAGTACTTC. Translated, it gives CSVSLTDTYEQYF.

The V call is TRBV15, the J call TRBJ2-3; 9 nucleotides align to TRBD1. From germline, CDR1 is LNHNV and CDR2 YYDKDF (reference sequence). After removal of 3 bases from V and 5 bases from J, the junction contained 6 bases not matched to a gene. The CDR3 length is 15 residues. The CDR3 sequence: CATSRGTGSEDTQYF. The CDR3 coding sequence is TGTGCCACCAGCAGGGGGACAGGGTCGGAAGATACGCAGTATTTT. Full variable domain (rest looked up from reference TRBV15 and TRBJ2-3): DAMVIQNPRYQVTQFGKPVTLSCSQTLNHNVMYWYQQKSSQAPKLLFHYYDKDFNNEADTPDNFQSRRPNTSFCFLDIRSPGLGDTAMYLCATSRGTGSEDTQYFGPGTRLTVL.

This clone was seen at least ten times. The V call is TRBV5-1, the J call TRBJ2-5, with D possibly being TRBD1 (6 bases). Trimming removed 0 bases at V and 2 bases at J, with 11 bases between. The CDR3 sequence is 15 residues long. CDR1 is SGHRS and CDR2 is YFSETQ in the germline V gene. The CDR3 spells CASSLGPGEQETQYF. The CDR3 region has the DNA TGCGCCAGCAGCTTGGGGCCAGGGGAACAAGAGACCCAGTACTTC.

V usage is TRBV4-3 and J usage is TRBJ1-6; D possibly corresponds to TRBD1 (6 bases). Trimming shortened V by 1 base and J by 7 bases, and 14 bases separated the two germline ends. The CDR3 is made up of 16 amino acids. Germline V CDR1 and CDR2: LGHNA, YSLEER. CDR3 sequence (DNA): TGCGCCAGCAGCCAAGTCGTGGCGGGGGGCAATTCACCCCTCCACTTT. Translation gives CASSQVVAGGNSPLHF.

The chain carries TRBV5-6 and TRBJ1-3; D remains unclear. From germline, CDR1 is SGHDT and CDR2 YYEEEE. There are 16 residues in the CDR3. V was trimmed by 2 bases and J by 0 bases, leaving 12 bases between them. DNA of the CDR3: TGTGCCAGCAGCTTCGGCGGTAAGAGCTCTGGAAACACCATATATTTT. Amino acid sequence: CASSFGGKSSGNTIYF.

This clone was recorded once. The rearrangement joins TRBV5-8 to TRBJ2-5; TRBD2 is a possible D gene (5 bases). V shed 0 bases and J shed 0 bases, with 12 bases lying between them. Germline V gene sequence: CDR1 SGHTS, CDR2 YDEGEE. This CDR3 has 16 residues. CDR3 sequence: CASSLDGRGHQETQYF. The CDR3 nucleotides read TGTGCCAGCAGCTTGGATGGGAGAGGGCACCAAGAGACCCAGTACTTC. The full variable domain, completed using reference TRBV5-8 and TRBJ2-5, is EAGVTQSPTHLIKTRGQQATLRCSPISGHTSVYWYQQALGLGLQFLLWYDEGEERNRGNFPPRFSGRQFPNYSSELNVNALELEDSALYLCASSLDGRGHQETQYFGPGTRLLVL.

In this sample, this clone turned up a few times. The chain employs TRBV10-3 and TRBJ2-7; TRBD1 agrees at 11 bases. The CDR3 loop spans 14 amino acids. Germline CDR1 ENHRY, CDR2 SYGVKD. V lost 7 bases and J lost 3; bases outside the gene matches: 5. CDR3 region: CAINAGTGGYEQYF. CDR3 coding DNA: TGTGCCATCAATGCCGGGACAGGGGGCTACGAGCAGTACTTC.

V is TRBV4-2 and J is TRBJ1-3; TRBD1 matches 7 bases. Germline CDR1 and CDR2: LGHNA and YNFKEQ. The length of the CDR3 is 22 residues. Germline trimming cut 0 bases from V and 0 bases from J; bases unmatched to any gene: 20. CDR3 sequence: CASSQEWGAGGYISHSGNTIYF. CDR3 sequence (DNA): TGTGCCAGCAGCCAAGAATGGGGGGCAGGGGGTTACATTAGTCACTCTGGAAACACCATATATTTT.

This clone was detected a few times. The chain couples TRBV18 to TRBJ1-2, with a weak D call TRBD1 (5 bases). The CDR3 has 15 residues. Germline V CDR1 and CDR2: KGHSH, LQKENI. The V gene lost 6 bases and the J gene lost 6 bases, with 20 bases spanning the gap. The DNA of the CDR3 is TGTGCCAGCTCCCACCTCGCGGGGCAGTTGGATGGCTACACCTTC. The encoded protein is CASSHLAGQLDGYTF. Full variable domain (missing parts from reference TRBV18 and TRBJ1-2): NAGVMQNPRHLVRRRGQEARLRCSPMKGHSHVYWYRQLPEEGLKFMVYLQKENIIDESGMPKERFSAEFPKEGPSILRIQQVVRGDSAAYFCASSHLAGQLDGYTFGSGTRLTVV.

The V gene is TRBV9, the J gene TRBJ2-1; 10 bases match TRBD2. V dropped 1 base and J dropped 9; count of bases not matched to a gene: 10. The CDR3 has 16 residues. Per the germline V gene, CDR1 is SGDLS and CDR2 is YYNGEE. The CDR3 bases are TGTGCCAGCAGCGTACTCGGGCTAGCGGGGGCCGGTGAGCAGTTCTTC. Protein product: CASSVLGLAGAGEQFF.

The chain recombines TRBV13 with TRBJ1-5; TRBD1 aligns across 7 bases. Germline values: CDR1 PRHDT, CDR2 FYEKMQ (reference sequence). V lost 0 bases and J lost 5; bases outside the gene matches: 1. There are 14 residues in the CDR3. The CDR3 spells CASSLGQGDQPQHF. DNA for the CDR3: TGTGCCAGCAGCTTAGGCCAGGGGGATCAGCCCCAGCATTTT.

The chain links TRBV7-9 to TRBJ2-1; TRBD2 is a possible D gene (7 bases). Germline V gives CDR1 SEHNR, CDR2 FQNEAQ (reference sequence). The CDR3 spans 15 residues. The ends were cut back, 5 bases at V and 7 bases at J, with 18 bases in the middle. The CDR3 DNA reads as TGTGCCAGCAGCCACGGAGTGGGAGGGGGTAATGAGCAGTTCTTC. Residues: CASSHGVGGGNEQFF.

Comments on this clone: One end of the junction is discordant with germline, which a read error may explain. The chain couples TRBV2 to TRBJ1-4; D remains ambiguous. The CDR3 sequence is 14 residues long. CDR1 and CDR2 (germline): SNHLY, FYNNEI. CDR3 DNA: TGTGCCAGCAGTGAAAGGAGGGCCCCGAGACCTTCCTCATTT. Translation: CASSERRAPRPSSF.

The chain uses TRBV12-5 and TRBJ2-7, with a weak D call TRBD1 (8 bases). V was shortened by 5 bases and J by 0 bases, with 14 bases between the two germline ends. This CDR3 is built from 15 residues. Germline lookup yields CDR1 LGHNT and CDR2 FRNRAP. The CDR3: CASGGGDRSSYEQYF. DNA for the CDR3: TGTGCTAGTGGTGGGGGGGACAGGAGCTCCTACGAGCAGTACTTC. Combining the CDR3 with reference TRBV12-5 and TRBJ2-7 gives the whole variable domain DARVTQTPRHKVTEMGQEVTMRCQPILGHNTVFWYRQTMMQGLELLAYFRNRAPLDDSGMPKDRFSAEMPDATLATLKIQPSEPRDSAVYFCASGGGDRSSYEQYFGPGTRLTVT.

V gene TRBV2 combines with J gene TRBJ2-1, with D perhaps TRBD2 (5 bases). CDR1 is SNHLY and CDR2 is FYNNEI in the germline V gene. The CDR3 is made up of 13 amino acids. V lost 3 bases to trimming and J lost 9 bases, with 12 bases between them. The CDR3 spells CASSDWGEGEQFF. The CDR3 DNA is TGTGCCAGCAGTGATTGGGGAGAAGGTGAGCAGTTCTTC.

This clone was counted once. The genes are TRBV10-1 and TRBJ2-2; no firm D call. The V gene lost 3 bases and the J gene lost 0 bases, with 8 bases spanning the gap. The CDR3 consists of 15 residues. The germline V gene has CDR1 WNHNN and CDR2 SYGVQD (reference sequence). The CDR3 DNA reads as TGCGCCAGCAGTGACTGGCACGCGAACACCGGGGAGCTGTTTTTT. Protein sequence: CASSDWHANTGELFF.

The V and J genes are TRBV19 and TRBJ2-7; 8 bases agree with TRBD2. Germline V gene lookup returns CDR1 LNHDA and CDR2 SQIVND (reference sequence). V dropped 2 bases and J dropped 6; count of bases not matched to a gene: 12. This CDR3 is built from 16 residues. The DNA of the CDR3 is TGTGCCAGTAGTATATCCCGGCGGGGGGCGCAAGGCGAGCAGTACTTC. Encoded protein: CASSISRRGAQGEQYF. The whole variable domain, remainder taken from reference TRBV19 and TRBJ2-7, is DGGITQSPKYLFRKEGQNVTLSCEQNLNHDAMYWYRQDPGQGLRLIYYSQIVNDFQKGDIAEGYSVSREKKESFPLTVTSAQKNPTAFYLCASSISRRGAQGEQYFGPGTRLTVT.

The CDR3 spells CASSSRGRLETQYF. In nucleotides, the CDR3 is TGTGCCAGCAGCTCGCGGGGGCGTCTAGAGACCCAGTACTTC. This sequence joins TRBV11-2 and TRBJ2-5; TRBD2 might be the D (7 bases). Germline V lookup: CDR1 SGHAT, CDR2 FQNNGV. Trimming shortened V by 4 bases and J by 4 bases, and 13 bases separated the two germline ends. This CDR3 has 14 residues.

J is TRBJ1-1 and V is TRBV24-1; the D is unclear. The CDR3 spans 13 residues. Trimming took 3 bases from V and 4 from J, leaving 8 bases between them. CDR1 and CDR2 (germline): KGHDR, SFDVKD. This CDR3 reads CATSDPPGTEAFF. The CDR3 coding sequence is TGTGCCACCAGTGATCCCCCCGGCACTGAAGCTTTCTTT.